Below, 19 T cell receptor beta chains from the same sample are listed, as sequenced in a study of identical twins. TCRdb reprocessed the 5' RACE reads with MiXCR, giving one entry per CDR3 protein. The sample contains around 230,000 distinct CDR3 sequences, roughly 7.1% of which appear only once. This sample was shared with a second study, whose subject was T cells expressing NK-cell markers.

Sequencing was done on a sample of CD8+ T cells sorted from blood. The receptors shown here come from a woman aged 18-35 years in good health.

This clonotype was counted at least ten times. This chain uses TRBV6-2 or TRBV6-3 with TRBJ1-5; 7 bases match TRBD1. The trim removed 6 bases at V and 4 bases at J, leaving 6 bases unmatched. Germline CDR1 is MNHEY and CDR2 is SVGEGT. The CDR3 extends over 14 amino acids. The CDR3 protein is CASSHGTENQPQHF. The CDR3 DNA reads TGTGCCAGCAGCCATGGGACAGAGAATCAGCCCCAGCATTTT.

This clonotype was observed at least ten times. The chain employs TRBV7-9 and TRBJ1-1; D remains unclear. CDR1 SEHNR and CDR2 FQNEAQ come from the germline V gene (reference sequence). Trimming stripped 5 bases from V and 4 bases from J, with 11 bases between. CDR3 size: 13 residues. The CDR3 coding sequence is TGTGCCAGCAGCAAAGGCGCGGGCACTGAAGCTTTCTTT. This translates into CASSKGAGTEAFF. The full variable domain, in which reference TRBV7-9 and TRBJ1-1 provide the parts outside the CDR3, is DTGVSQNPRHKITKRGQNVTFRCDPISEHNRLYWYRQTLGQGPEFLTYFQNEAQLEKSRLLSDRFSAERPKGSFSTLEIQRTEQGDSAMYLCASSKGAGTEAFFGQGTRLTVV.

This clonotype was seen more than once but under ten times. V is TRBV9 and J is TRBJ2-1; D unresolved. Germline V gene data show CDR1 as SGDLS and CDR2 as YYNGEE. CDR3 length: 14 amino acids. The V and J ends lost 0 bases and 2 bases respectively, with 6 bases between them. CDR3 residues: CASSVDGTYNEQFF. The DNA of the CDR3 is TGTGCCAGCAGCGTAGATGGTACCTACAATGAGCAGTTCTTC.

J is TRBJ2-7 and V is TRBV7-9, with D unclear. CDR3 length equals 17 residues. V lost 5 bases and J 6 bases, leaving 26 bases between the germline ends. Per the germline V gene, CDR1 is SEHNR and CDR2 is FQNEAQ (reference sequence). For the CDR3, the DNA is TGTGCCAGCAGCCCCCCGGCAATTGGCGACACGCCGGGCGAGCAGTACTTC. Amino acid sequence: CASSPPAIGDTPGEQYF. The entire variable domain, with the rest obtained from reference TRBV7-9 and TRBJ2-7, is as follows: DTGVSQNPRHKITKRGQNVTFRCDPISEHNRLYWYRQTLGQGPEFLTYFQNEAQLEKSRLLSDRFSAERPKGSFSTLEIQRTEQGDSAMYLCASSPPAIGDTPGEQYFGPGTRLTVT.

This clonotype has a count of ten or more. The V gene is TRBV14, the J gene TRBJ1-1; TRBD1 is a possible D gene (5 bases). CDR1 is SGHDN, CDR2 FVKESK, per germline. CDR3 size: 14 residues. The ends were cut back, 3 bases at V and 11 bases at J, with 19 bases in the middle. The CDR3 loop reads CASSHVEGPKYAFF. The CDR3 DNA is TGTGCCAGCAGCCACGTGGAGGGGCCCAAATATGCTTTCTTT.

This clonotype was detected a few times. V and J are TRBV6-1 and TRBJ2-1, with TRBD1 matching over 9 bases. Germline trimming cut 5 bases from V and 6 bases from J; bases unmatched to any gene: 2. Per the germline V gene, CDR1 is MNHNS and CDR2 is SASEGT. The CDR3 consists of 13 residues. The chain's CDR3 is CASSRQGGNEQFF. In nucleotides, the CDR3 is TGTGCCAGCAGTAGACAGGGGGGCAATGAGCAGTTCTTC.

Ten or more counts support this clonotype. The CDR3 protein is CASSTGTTEAFF. In DNA form, the CDR3 reads TGTGCCAGCAGTACTGGTACCACTGAAGCTTTCTTT. The J gene is TRBJ1-1, the V gene TRBV27; D is unresolved. V gave up 5 bases and J gave up 4 bases, with 8 bases separating them. This CDR3 contains 12 residues. Germline V gives CDR1 MNHEY, CDR2 SMNVEV (reference sequence).

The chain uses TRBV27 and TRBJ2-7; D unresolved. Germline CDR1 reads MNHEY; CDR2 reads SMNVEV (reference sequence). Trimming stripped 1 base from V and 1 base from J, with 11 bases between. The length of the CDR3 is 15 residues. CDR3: CASSLFLGTSYEQYF. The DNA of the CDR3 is TGTGCCAGCAGTTTATTCTTGGGCACTTCCTACGAGCAGTACTTC.

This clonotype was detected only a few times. The CDR3 coding sequence is TGTGCCAGCAGCCAAGGGGGGACTAGCGATCCGTATTTT. Translation gives CASSQGGTSDPYF. This chain connects TRBV3-1 to TRBJ2-3, with 10 bases lining up with TRBD2. Germline V gene sequence: CDR1 LGHDT, CDR2 YNNKEL (reference sequence). V gave up 1 base and J gave up 14 bases; unmatched junction bases: 6. The CDR3 is 13 amino acids.

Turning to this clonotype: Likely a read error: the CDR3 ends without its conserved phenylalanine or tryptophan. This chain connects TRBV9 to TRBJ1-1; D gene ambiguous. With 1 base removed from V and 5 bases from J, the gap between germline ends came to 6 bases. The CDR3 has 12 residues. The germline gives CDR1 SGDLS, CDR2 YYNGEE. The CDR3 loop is CASSVSGTEAFS. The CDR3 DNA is TGTGCCAGCAGCGTATCGGGGACTGAAGCTTTCTCT.

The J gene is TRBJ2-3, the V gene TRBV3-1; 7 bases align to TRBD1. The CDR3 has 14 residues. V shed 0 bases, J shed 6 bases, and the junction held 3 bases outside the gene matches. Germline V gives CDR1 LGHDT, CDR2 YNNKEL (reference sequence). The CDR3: CASSQETGADTQYF. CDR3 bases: TGTGCCAGCAGCCAAGAAACAGGGGCTGATACGCAGTATTTT.

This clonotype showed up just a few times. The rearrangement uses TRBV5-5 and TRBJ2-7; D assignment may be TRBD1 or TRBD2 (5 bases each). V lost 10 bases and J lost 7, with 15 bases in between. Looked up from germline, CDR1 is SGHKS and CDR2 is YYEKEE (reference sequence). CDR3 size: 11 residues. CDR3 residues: CASSGTWEQYF. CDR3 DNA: TGTGCCTCCTCCGGGACCTGGGAGCAGTACTTC. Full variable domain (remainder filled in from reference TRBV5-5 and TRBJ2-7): DAGVTQSPTHLIKTRGQQVTLRCSPISGHKSVSWYQQVLGQGPQFIFQYYEKEERGRGNFPDRFSARQFPNYSSELNVNALLLGDSALYLCASSGTWEQYFGPGTRLTVT.

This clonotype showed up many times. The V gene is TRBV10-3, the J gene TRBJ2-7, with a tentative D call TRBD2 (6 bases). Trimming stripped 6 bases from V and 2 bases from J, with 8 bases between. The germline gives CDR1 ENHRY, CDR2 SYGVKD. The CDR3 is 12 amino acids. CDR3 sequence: CAIREGTYEQYF. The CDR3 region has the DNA TGTGCCATCAGGGAGGGAACCTACGAGCAGTACTTC.

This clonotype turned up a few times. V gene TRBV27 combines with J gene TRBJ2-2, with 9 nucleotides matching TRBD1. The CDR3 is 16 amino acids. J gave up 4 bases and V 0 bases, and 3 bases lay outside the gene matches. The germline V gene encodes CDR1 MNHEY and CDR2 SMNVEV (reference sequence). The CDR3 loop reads CASSLSPQGATGELFF. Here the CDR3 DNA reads TGTGCCAGCAGTTTATCCCCACAGGGGGCCACCGGGGAGCTGTTTTTT.

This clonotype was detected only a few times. CDR3 amino acids: CASSLVNYNEQFF. CDR3 nucleotide sequence: TGTGCCAGCAGCTTAGTTAACTACAATGAGCAGTTCTTC. V gene TRBV7-9 combines with J gene TRBJ2-1; the D is unclear. Trimming took off 1 base at V and 3 bases at J, with 4 bases between the two ends. Germline CDR1 SEHNR, CDR2 FQNEAQ (reference sequence). The CDR3 extends over 13 amino acids.

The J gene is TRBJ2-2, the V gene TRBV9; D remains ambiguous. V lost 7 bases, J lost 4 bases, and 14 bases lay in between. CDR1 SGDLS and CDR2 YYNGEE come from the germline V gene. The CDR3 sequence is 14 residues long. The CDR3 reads CASSGVGITGELFF. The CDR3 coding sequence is TGTGCCAGCTCTGGGGTAGGGATCACCGGGGAGCTGTTTTTT.

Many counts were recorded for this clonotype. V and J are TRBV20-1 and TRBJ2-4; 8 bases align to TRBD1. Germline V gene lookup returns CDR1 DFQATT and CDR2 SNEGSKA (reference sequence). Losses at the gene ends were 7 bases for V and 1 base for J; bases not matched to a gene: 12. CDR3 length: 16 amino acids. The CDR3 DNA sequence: TGCAGTGGACGAGACCCGGACAGGGTCGCCAAAAACATTCAGTACTTC. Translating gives CSGRDPDRVAKNIQYF.

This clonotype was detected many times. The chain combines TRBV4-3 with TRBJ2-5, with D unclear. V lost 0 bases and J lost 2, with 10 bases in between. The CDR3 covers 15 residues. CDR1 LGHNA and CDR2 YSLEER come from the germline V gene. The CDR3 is CASSQDWASQETQYF. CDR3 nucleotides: TGCGCCAGCAGCCAAGACTGGGCCAGTCAAGAGACCCAGTACTTC.

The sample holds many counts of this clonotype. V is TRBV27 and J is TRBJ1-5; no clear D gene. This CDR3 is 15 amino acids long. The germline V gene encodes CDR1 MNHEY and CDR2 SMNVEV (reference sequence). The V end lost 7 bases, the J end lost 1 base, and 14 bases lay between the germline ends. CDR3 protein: CASNSVGGSNQPQHF. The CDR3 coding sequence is TGTGCCAGCAATTCGGTAGGAGGCAGCAATCAGCCCCAGCATTTT.